These 32 T cell receptor beta chains were all obtained from the same sample, sequenced in a study of blood T cell repertoires in COVID-19. The method was immunoSEQ multiplex PCR; TCRdb's version includes in-frame clones alone and lacks a portion of them. The sample contains approximately 100,000 clones, just over 90% of which appear only once. Input material: peripheral blood. These receptors all come from a man in his 60s with acute or convalescent COVID-19.

The chain combines TRBV4-2 with TRBJ2-3; D is perhaps TRBD1 (5 bases). The CDR3 has 14 residues. Germline V gene sequence: CDR1 LGHNA, CDR2 YNFKEQ. V dropped 0 bases and J dropped 1 base, with 5 bases sitting between them. The DNA of the CDR3 is TGTGCCAGCAGCCAAGAACAGGGCACAGATACGCAGTATTTT. It specifies CASSQEQGTDTQYF.

The rearrangement joins TRBV3-1 (or the pseudogene TRBV3-2) to TRBJ1-1; the match to TRBD1 covers 9 bases. Trimming removed 6 bases from V and 4 bases from J; junction bases left unmatched: 6. The CDR3 is 14 amino acids. Germline V gives CDR1 LGHDT, CDR2 YNNKEL (reference sequence). DNA for the CDR3: TGTGCCAGCAGGGACAGGGGATTGGGCACTGAAGCTTTCTTT. Its translation is CASRDRGLGTEAFF.

The V call is TRBV29-1, the J call TRBJ2-3; D perhaps matches TRBD1 (5 bases). The CDR3 is made up of 12 amino acids. Per the germline V gene, CDR1 is SQVTM and CDR2 is ANQGSEA. V lost 8 bases and J lost 6, with 15 bases in between. The CDR3 DNA follows: TGCAGCTTTCAACCAGGGCCCGATACGCAGTATTTT. Protein: CSFQPGPDTQYF.

J is TRBJ2-5 and V is TRBV19; the D gene is possibly TRBD1 (5 bases). Germline CDR1 reads LNHDA; CDR2 reads SQIVND (reference sequence). CDR3 length: 15 amino acids. The V end lost 6 bases, the J end lost 1 base, and 15 bases lay between the germline ends. For the CDR3, the DNA is TGTGCCAGTAGCCCATCGGGCCAGGGCCAAGAGACCCAGTACTTC. Its protein product is CASSPSGQGQETQYF.

The chain carries TRBV7-2 and TRBJ2-5; 10 bases are a match to TRBD2. V was pared by 6 bases and J by 1 base, with 5 bases of the junction left unmatched. The CDR3 runs 15 residues. Germline V CDR1 and CDR2: SGHTA, FQGNSA. The CDR3 here is CASSPAGGVQETQYF. The CDR3 DNA follows: TGTGCCAGCAGTCCAGCGGGAGGGGTCCAAGAGACCCAGTACTTC.

The chain joins TRBV6-2 or TRBV6-3 to TRBJ1-5; maybe TRBD1 (6 bases). CDR1 is MNHEY, CDR2 SVGEGT, per germline. The CDR3 extends over 15 amino acids. V was trimmed by 2 bases and J by 3 bases, leaving 11 bases between them. CDR3 in amino acids: CASSYDRRANQPQHF. CDR3 coding DNA: TGTGCCAGCAGTTACGACAGGCGGGCCAATCAGCCCCAGCATTTT.

V and J are TRBV4-2 and TRBJ2-2; no definite D call. Germline-derived CDR1 and CDR2 are LGHNA and YNFKEQ. This CDR3 is built from 14 residues. The V and J ends lost 0 bases and 6 bases respectively, with 8 bases between them. Written as DNA, the CDR3 is TGTGCCAGCAGCCAAGACCGAGGATCCGGGGAGCTGTTTTTT. Residues: CASSQDRGSGELFF.

The chain has TRBV6-1 and TRBJ2-7; 7 bases map to TRBD2. This CDR3 contains 14 residues. J gave up 4 bases and V 3 bases, and 6 bases lay outside the gene matches. The V gene's germline CDR1 is MNHNS and CDR2 SASEGT. CDR3 nucleotide sequence: TGTGCCAGCAGTGATGGGGCTAGCGGTTACGAGCAGTACGTC. Amino acid sequence: CASSDGASGYEQYV.

V usage is TRBV11-1 and J usage is TRBJ2-7; 8 nucleotides match TRBD1. The CDR3 contains 14 residues. The germline V gene encodes CDR1 SGHAT and CDR2 FQDESV (reference sequence). The trim removed 5 bases at V and 5 bases at J, leaving 8 bases unmatched. For the CDR3, the DNA is TGTGCCAGCAGCCGGGACAGGCTTGTGGACGAGCAGTACGTC. Its translation is CASSRDRLVDEQYV.

The chain links TRBV6-2 or TRBV6-3 to TRBJ2-7, with 8 bases lining up with TRBD2. CDR3 length: 15 residues. J lost 5 bases, V lost 4 bases, and 10 bases had no gene match. The germline gives CDR1 MNHEY, CDR2 SVGEGT. CDR3 coding DNA: TGTGCCAGCAGTTGGCAGGGCGGGGGGTTCCACGAGCAGTACTTC. This sequence encodes CASSWQGGGFHEQYF.

This chain links TRBV5-6 with TRBJ1-6, with 8 bases matching TRBD1. CDR1 and CDR2 (germline): SGHDT, YYEEEE. V was pared by 1 base and J by 8 bases, with 8 bases of the junction left unmatched. The CDR3 is made up of 16 amino acids. In DNA form, the CDR3 reads TGTGCCAGCAGCTTGTTCCGGACAGGGTTTCATTCACCCCTCCACTTT. Translating gives CASSLFRTGFHSPLHF.

The J gene is TRBJ2-5, the V gene TRBV30; D is ambiguous. There are 14 residues in the CDR3. Germline assignment: CDR1 GTSNPN and CDR2 SVGIG (reference sequence). V lost 4 bases, J lost 5 bases, and 17 bases lay in between. This CDR3 reads CAWMSWRPRETQYF. As DNA, the CDR3 is TGTGCCTGGATGTCTTGGCGGCCTCGGGAGACCCAGTACTTC.

The V call is TRBV5-1, the J call TRBJ2-2, with a possible D match to TRBD2 (6 bases). The germline gives CDR1 SGHRS, CDR2 YFSETQ. The V and J ends lost 10 bases and 4 bases respectively, with 14 bases between them. The CDR3 extends over 13 amino acids. The CDR3 region has the DNA TGCGCCGCAAGGAGGGGAGGCACCGGGGAGCTGTTTTTT. It translates to CAARRGGTGELFF.

The sample holds a few counts of this clone. The chain couples TRBV10-2 to TRBJ1-5, with TRBD1 matching 8 bases. From germline, CDR1 is WSHSY and CDR2 SAAADI. The CDR3 runs to 15 residues. Germline trimming cut 7 bases from V and 7 bases from J; bases unmatched to any gene: 12. The CDR3 loop is CASTTQGARGQPQHF. For the CDR3, the DNA is TGCGCCAGCACCACTCAGGGGGCACGAGGGCAGCCCCAGCATTTT.

J is TRBJ1-2 and V is TRBV6-6; D is unclear. The germline gives CDR1 MNHNY, CDR2 SVGAGI (reference sequence). The CDR3 totals 13 residues. V was clipped by 8 bases and J by 7 bases, with 17 bases between them. The CDR3: CASHKDQAGGYTF. For the CDR3, the DNA is TGTGCCAGCCATAAGGATCAGGCGGGTGGCTACACCTTC.

The chain is built from TRBV11-2 and TRBJ2-1; possibly TRBD2 for D (5 bases). The germline V gene has CDR1 SGHAT and CDR2 FQNNGV. V was clipped by 1 base and J by 8 bases, with 12 bases between them. The CDR3 has 14 amino acids. This chain's CDR3 is CASSLVGLTHEQFF. The CDR3 nucleotides read TGTGCCAGCAGCTTAGTCGGACTGACCCATGAGCAGTTCTTC.

The rearrangement uses TRBV6-5 and TRBJ2-7; the match to TRBD2 covers 9 bases. After removal of 6 bases from V and 3 bases from J, the junction contained 6 bases not matched to a gene. This CDR3 contains 14 residues. Germline assignment: CDR1 MNHEY and CDR2 SVGAGI. CDR3 loop: CASRIAGEVYEQYF. The CDR3 coding sequence is TGTGCCAGCAGGATAGCGGGAGAAGTCTACGAGCAGTACTTC.

The chain joins TRBV28 to TRBJ1-6; 7 bases are shared with TRBD1. V was clipped by 10 bases and J by 4 bases; unmatched bases: 7. Germline CDR1 is MDHEN and CDR2 is SYDVKM. This CDR3 is built from 14 residues. The CDR3 loop reads CATRGGFYNSPLHF. Here the CDR3 DNA reads TGTGCCACCAGGGGGGGTTTTTATAATTCACCCCTCCACTTT.

CDR3 nucleotides: TGTGCCAGCAGAACGGGCAATCAGCCCCAGCATTTT. As protein: CASRTGNQPQHF. V gene TRBV12-3 or TRBV12-4 combines with J gene TRBJ1-5; D is ambiguous. The CDR3 is 12 residues long. V lost 6 bases to trimming and J lost 2 bases, with 5 bases between them.

The CDR3 reads CASTQGPRETQYF. The CDR3 nucleotides are TGTGCCAGCACACAGGGGCCAAGGGAGACCCAGTACTTC. The rearrangement uses TRBV12-3 or TRBV12-4 and TRBJ2-5, with TRBD1 matching over 7 bases. The CDR3 runs 13 residues. Trimming cost V 7 bases and J 5 bases; bases outside gene matches: 7.

Here the CDR3 reads CSVLDRGQSPLHF. In nucleotides, the CDR3 is TGCAGCGTTCTCGACAGGGGACAATCACCCCTCCACTTT. The rearrangement joins TRBV29-1 to TRBJ1-6; TRBD1 aligns across 8 bases. Germline CDR1 and CDR2: SQVTM and ANQGSEA. The CDR3 runs to 13 residues. V was clipped by 5 bases and J by 10 bases; unmatched bases: 7.

This chain connects TRBV3-1 (or the pseudogene TRBV3-2) to TRBJ2-3, with D possibly being TRBD1 (6 bases). CDR1 and CDR2 from the germline V gene are LGHDT and YNNKEL (reference sequence). V lost 3 bases and J 4 bases, leaving 20 bases between the germline ends. The CDR3 sequence is 17 residues long. In DNA, the CDR3 is TGTGCCAGCAGCCATGTACAGGGATGGCAGATTGCAGATACGCAGTATTTT. It encodes CASSHVQGWQIADTQYF.

The chain has TRBV28 and TRBJ1-5, with D unclear. V shed 6 bases and J shed 1 base, with 16 bases lying between them. From germline, CDR1 is MDHEN and CDR2 SYDVKM. The CDR3 runs 16 residues. The CDR3 is CASSQVRWESNQPQHF. CDR3 coding DNA: TGTGCCAGCAGCCAGGTCAGATGGGAGAGCAATCAGCCCCAGCATTTT.

DNA for the CDR3: TGTGCCAGCAGCGGAACATCAGGGCAGCCCCAGCATTTT. Translation gives CASSGTSGQPQHF. The chain has TRBV5-5 and TRBJ1-5; tentatively, D is TRBD1 (5 bases). Germline-derived CDR1 and CDR2 are SGHKS and YYEKEE (reference sequence). The germline V and J ends were trimmed by 4 bases and 7 bases, with 12 bases remaining between them. The CDR3 sequence is 13 residues long.

The V gene is TRBV21-1, the J gene TRBJ1-4. TRBV21-1 is shown as a pseudogene. This CDR3 region has 14 residues. CDR3 sequence reads: CASSNWGDNEKLFF. The CDR3 nucleotides are TGTGCCAGCAGCAATTGGGGAGATAATGAAAAACTGTTTTTT.

The table lists this clone with a few counts. The chain combines TRBV3-1 (or the pseudogene TRBV3-2) with TRBJ2-1; 8 bases agree with TRBD2. CDR1 and CDR2 (germline): LGHDT, YNNKEL (reference sequence). V was clipped by 1 base and J by 4 bases; unmatched bases: 12. The CDR3 spans 18 residues. In DNA form, the CDR3 reads TGTGCCAGCAGCCAAGGACACAGCAGTAGCGGGGAGTACAATGAGCAGTTCTTC. Translating it yields CASSQGHSSSGEYNEQFF.

V and J are TRBV7-2 and TRBJ2-3; 7 bases match TRBD1. Germline assignment: CDR1 SGHTA and CDR2 FQGNSA. J was trimmed by 2 bases and V by 5 bases; bases with no gene match: 7. CDR3 size: 15 residues. CDR3 nucleotides: TGTGCCAGCAGCGGGAGACAGGGTCCCACAGATACGCAGTATTTT. Translating gives CASSGRQGPTDTQYF.

This chain connects TRBV5-5 to TRBJ2-3; the match to TRBD1 covers 7 bases. J lost 0 bases, V lost 3 bases, and 7 bases had no gene match. The CDR3 runs to 16 residues. Germline values: CDR1 SGHKS, CDR2 YYEKEE (reference sequence). The CDR3 bases are TGTGCCAGCAGCTCCTCTCGGGACAGTAGCACAGATACGCAGTATTTT. Translating it yields CASSSSRDSSTDTQYF.

This chain links TRBV9 with TRBJ2-7, with 8 nucleotides matching TRBD1. Germline values: CDR1 SGDLS, CDR2 YYNGEE. The V gene end was trimmed by 3 bases and the J gene end by 3 bases; junction bases not matched to a gene: 11. CDR3 length equals 16 residues. The CDR3, as DNA: TGTGCCAGCAGCGCCGACAGGGGCAGACCATACTACGAGCAGTACGTC. As protein: CASSADRGRPYYEQYV.

V gene TRBV28 combines with J gene TRBJ1-2; 8 bases match TRBD1. The V gene's germline CDR1 is MDHEN and CDR2 SYDVKM. The CDR3 has 14 residues. J gave up 8 bases and V 5 bases, and 10 bases lay outside the gene matches. Here the CDR3 reads CASSPDRVSGGYTF. The CDR3 bases are TGTGCCAGCAGTCCGGACAGGGTTTCGGGAGGCTACACCTTC.

The chain uses TRBV11-1 and TRBJ2-1, with D maybe TRBD2 (6 bases). Germline CDR1 SGHAT, CDR2 FQDESV (reference sequence). CDR3 length equals 16 residues. The V and J ends lost 0 bases and 8 bases respectively, with 17 bases between them. CDR3 loop: CASSLALYGRIDEQFF. The DNA of the CDR3 is TGTGCCAGCAGCTTAGCGCTTTACGGGAGAATTGATGAGCAGTTCTTC.

This clone was recorded only once. The chain has TRBV6-5 and TRBJ2-1; TRBD1 aligns across 9 bases. V dropped 6 bases and J dropped 2; count of bases not matched to a gene: 5. The germline V gene has CDR1 MNHEY and CDR2 SVGAGI. The CDR3 is made up of 15 amino acids. The CDR3 loop is CASSLQGATYNEQFF. CDR3 DNA sequence: TGTGCCAGCAGCTTACAGGGGGCCACCTACAATGAGCAGTTCTTC.